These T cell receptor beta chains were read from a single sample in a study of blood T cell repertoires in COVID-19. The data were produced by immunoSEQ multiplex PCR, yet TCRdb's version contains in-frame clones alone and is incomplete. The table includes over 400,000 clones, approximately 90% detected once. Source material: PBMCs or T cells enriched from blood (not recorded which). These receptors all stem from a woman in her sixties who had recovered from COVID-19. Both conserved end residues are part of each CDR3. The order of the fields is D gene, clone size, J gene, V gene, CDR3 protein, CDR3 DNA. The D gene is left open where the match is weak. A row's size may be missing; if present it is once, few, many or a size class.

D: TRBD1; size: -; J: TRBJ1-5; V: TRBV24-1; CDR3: CATSDGTGSSNQPQHF; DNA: TGTGCCACCAGTGATGGGACAGGGTCTAGCAATCAGCCCCAGCATTTT
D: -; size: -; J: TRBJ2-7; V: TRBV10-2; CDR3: CASSDSFEQYF; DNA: TGCGCCAGCAGTGATTCGTTTGAGCAGTACTTC
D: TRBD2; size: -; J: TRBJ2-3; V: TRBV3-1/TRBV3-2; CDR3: CASSQGGGQADTQYF; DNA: TGTGCCAGCAGCCAAGGGGGGGGTCAGGCAGATACGCAGTATTTT
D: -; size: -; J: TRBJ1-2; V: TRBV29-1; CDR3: CSVYGIYGYTF; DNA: TGCAGCGTGTACGGTATCTATGGCTACACCTTC
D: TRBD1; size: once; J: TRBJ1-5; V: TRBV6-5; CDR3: CASRWTGDSNQPQHF; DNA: TGTGCCAGCAGGTGGACAGGGGATAGCAATCAGCCCCAGCATTTT
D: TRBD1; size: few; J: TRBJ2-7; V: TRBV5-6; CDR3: CASSLTGTGWEQYF; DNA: TGTGCCAGCAGCTTGACTGGGACAGGGTGGGAGCAGTACTTC
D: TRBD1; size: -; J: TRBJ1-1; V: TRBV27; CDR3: CASSHGTGGVSAFF; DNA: TGTGCCAGCAGTCACGGGACAGGGGGCGTTAGTGCTTTCTTT
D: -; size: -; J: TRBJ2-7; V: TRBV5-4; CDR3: CASSFGVSYEQYF; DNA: TGTGCCAGCAGCTTCGGGGTTTCCTACGAGCAGTACTTC
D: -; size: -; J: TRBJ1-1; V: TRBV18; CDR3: CASSPAGGAEAFF; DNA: TGTGCCAGCTCACCGGCGGGTGGGGCTGAAGCTTTCTTT
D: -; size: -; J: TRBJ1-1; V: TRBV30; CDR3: CAGGKNTEAFF; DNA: TGTGCCGGAGGTAAGAACACTGAAGCTTTCTTT
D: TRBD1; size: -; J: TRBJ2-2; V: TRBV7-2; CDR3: CASSVTGTGVTGELFF; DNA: TGTGCCAGCAGCGTAACCGGGACAGGGGTCACTGGGGAGCTGTTTTTT
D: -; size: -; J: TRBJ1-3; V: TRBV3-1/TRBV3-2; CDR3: CASSQGASPGGGNTIYF; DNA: TGTGCCAGCAGCCAAGGGGCCTCCCCGGGAGGCGGAAACACCATATATTTT
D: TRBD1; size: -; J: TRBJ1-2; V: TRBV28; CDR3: CASSQGQGAKYGYTF; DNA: TGTGCCAGCAGCCAAGGACAGGGGGCTAAGTATGGCTACACCTTC
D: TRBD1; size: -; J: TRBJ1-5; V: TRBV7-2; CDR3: CASSSDRGQPQHF; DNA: TGTGCCAGCAGTTCGGACAGGGGTCAGCCCCAGCATTTT
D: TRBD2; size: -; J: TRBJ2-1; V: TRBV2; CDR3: CASSPTSGGFYNEQFF; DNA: TGTGCCAGCAGTCCCACTAGCGGGGGGTTCTACAATGAGCAGTTCTTC
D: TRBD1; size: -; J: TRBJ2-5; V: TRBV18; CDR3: CASSPFDRVETQYF; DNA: TGTGCCAGCTCACCGTTTGACAGGGTTGAGACCCAGTACTTC
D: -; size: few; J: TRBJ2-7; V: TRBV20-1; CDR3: CSARWEYEQYF; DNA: TGCAGTGCTAGATGGGAGTACGAGCAGTACTTC
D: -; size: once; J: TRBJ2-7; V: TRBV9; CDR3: CASSFEMGSSYEQYF; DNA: TGTGCCAGCAGCTTCGAGATGGGGAGCTCCTACGAGCAGTACTTC
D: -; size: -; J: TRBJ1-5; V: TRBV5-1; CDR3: CASSFGQGNNQPQHF; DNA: TGCGCCAGCAGCTTTGGGCAGGGGAACAATCAGCCCCAGCATTTT
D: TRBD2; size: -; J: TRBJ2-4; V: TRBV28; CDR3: CASSSPGGGNIQYF; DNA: TGTGCCAGCAGTTCCCCGGGGGGTGGAAACATTCAGTACTTC
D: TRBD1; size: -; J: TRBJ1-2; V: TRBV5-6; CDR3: CASSLLPGTDYGYTF; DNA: TGTGCCAGCAGCTTGCTACCCGGGACAGACTATGGCTACACCTTC
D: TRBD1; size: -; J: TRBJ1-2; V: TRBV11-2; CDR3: CASSLIRTGPQGDTF; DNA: TGTGCCAGCAGCTTAATTCGGACAGGGCCTCAAGGGGACACCTTC
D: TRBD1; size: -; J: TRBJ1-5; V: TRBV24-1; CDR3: CATSDSGGVGNQPQHF; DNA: TGTGCCACCAGTGATTCAGGGGGCGTTGGCAATCAGCCCCAGCATTTT
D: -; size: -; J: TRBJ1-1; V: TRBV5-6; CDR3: CASSLSGTTEAFF; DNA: TGTGCCAGCAGCTTATCTGGGACAACTGAAGCTTTCTTT
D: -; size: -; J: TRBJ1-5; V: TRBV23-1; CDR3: CASSQSSQYQPQHF; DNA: TGCGCCAGCAGTCAATCCTCTCAGTATCAGCCCCAGCATTTT
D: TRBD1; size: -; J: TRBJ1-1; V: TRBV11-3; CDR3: CASSWRTGGPEAFF; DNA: TGTGCCAGCAGCTGGAGAACAGGGGGCCCTGAAGCTTTCTTT
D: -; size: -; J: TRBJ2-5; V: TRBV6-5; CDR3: CASSYRGRGEQETQYF; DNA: TGTGCCAGCAGTTACCGGGGCAGGGGCGAACAAGAGACCCAGTACTTC